This entry is about one T cell receptor beta chain. This sample is part of a study of blood T cell repertoires in COVID-19. On the study more broadly: The origin of the acute and convalescent COVID-19 samples was the United States, Italy and Spain. PBMCs, B-cell-depleted T cells, or T cells were the source of the cDNA or gDNA that made up the material.

Original data processing: Reference gene primers were amplified, and this amplification served to estimate nucleated cell counts. Clones were sequenced by immunoSEQ multiplex PCR, and TCRdb holds only the in-frame ones, with some missing. D and trimming were read from the DNA, whereas the V and J calls and clone size are those reported in that table. The sample lists approximately 170,000 clones, roughly nine tenths occurring once. The CDR3 runs to 17 residues. J gave up 0 bases and V 0 bases, and 5 bases lay outside the gene matches. Germline V gives CDR1 SGDLS, CDR2 YYNGEE. The TCR originated in a man aged 65-85 years with acute or convalescent COVID-19. The rearrangement links TRBV9 to TRBJ2-1; TRBD2 aligns across 8 bases. The sequencing input was peripheral blood. The CDR3 DNA reads TGTGCCAGCAGCGTAGAAAGCGGGGGCTACTCCTACAATGAGCAGTTCTTC. This codes for CASSVESGGYSYNEQFF.